This T cell receptor (beta chain) came from a study of OX40 agonist ivuxolimab in advanced cancers. Assay: immunoSEQ multiplex PCR; the TCRdb copy retains only in-frame clones and omits some. The top ten clones hold 4% to 5.5% of a sample with 65,000 or so clones, around 90% of them seen once. Per germline, CDR1 LNHDA and CDR2 SQIVND (reference sequence). V was pared by 7 bases and J by 5 bases, with 3 bases of the junction left unmatched. This CDR3 is 12 amino acids long. The source of this sequence is an adult with an advanced solid tumor such as melanoma, head and neck, liver or kidney cancer. The V call is TRBV19, the J call TRBJ1-2; 8 bases are shared with TRBD1. The source was CD4+ or CD8+ T cells sorted from blood, collected in a trial of the OX40 agonist ivuxolimab. The CDR3 bases are TGTGCCAGTAACACAGGGGGATATGGCTACACCTTC. It encodes CASNTGGYGYTF.